One sample yielded the 22 T cell receptor beta chains listed below, sequenced in a study of T-cell memory formation after mild COVID-19. TCRdb re-called the 5' RACE reads through MiXCR, storing one row per CDR3 protein. Of 100,000 to 120,000 distinct CDR3 sequences in the sample, 20% to 25% were seen once. The sequenced sample was PBMCs or a T cell subset sorted from them (not recorded which). These receptors all come from a man younger than 30 who had mild COVID-19 (a few samples of this study predate the infection). Cell type and time point are not known.

This clonotype has more than one count but fewer than ten. This chain joins TRBV12-5 and TRBJ2-7, with D tentatively TRBD1 (6 bases). CDR1 is LGHNT, CDR2 FRNRAP, per germline. CDR3 size: 13 residues. V shed 1 base and J shed 8 bases, with 12 bases lying between them. The CDR3 region has the DNA TGTGCTAGTGGTTTGGATAACAGGGACAAGCAGTACTTC. This codes for CASGLDNRDKQYF.

The V call is TRBV4-3, the J call TRBJ2-3, with TRBD2 identical over 8 bases. Germline-derived CDR1 and CDR2 are LGHNA and YSLEER. The V gene end was trimmed by 0 bases and the J gene end by 3 bases; junction bases not matched to a gene: 5. The CDR3 consists of 16 residues. The CDR3 region has the DNA TGCGCCAGCAGCCAAGATCGGGGGGGCCTGACAGATACGCAGTATTTT. Its translation: CASSQDRGGLTDTQYF.

This clonotype was seen many times. This chain joins TRBV19 and TRBJ1-3; D call uncertain. From germline, CDR1 is LNHDA and CDR2 SQIVND (reference sequence). V dropped 6 bases and J dropped 0 bases, with 6 bases sitting between them. The CDR3 is made up of 13 amino acids. The CDR3 DNA reads TGTGCCAGTAGCGTTGGCTCTGGAAACACCATATATTTT. It translates to CASSVGSGNTIYF.

The V call is TRBV7-9, the J call TRBJ1-5, with a possible D match to TRBD1 (5 bases). V was clipped by 6 bases and J by 3 bases, with 12 bases between them. CDR3 size: 14 residues. Germline V CDR1 and CDR2: SEHNR, FQNEAQ (reference sequence). The CDR3 DNA reads TGTGCCAGCAGTTACGGCAGGGACAATCAGCCCCAGCATTTT. It translates to CASSYGRDNQPQHF. The complete variable domain, with remaining parts taken from reference TRBV7-9 and TRBJ1-5, reads DTGVSQNPRHKITKRGQNVTFRCDPISEHNRLYWYRQTLGQGPEFLTYFQNEAQLEKSRLLSDRFSAERPKGSFSTLEIQRTEQGDSAMYLCASSYGRDNQPQHFGDGTRLSIL.

In its sample, this clonotype was seen a few times. The V call is TRBV12-3 or TRBV12-4, the J call TRBJ2-3, with D perhaps matching TRBD2 (5 bases). Trimming left V 4 bases short and J 7 bases short, with 12 bases between. This CDR3 has 13 residues. In nucleotides, the CDR3 is TGTGCCAGCAGTTCCGACGGGGAGAATACGCAGTATTTT. It encodes CASSSDGENTQYF.

This clonotype was counted between two and nine times. The CDR3 DNA follows: TGTGCCAGCGACAGGGGGATGAACACTGAAGCTTTCTTT. It codes for CASDRGMNTEAFF. The rearrangement links TRBV25-1 to TRBJ1-1; 9 positions match TRBD1. V was clipped by 8 bases and J by 0 bases; unmatched bases: 1. The V gene's germline CDR1 is MGHDK and CDR2 SYGVNS. The CDR3 spans 13 residues. Variable domain in full (rest from reference TRBV25-1 and TRBJ1-1): EADIYQTPRYLVIGTGKKITLECSQTMGHDKMYWYQQDPGMELHLIHYSYGVNSTEKGDLSSESTVSRIRTEHFPLTLESARPSHTSQYLCASDRGMNTEAFFGQGTRLTVV.

The gene calls are TRBV29-1 and TRBJ2-7, with 10 bases matching TRBD1. CDR3 length: 13 residues. CDR1 is SQVTM and CDR2 is ANQGSEA in the germline V gene. With V trimmed by 4 bases and J by 6 bases, 6 bases remained unmatched. CDR3 sequence reads: CSVAGTGAAEQYF. CDR3 in DNA: TGCAGCGTTGCCGGGACAGGGGCCGCCGAGCAGTACTTC.

The gene calls are TRBV18 and TRBJ2-1; no clear D gene. The V end lost 6 bases, the J end lost 9 bases, and 12 bases lay between the germline ends. CDR1 and CDR2 from the germline V gene are KGHSH and LQKENI. The CDR3 covers 12 residues. CDR3 amino acids: CASSSSRPEQFF. Here the CDR3 DNA reads TGTGCCAGCTCCTCAAGCCGTCCTGAGCAGTTCTTC.

This clonotype was observed a handful of times. This chain links TRBV20-1 with TRBJ2-7; D may be TRBD1 (5 bases). The V gene lost 0 bases and the J gene lost 5 bases, with 11 bases spanning the gap. CDR3 size: 13 residues. Germline CDR1 DFQATT, CDR2 SNEGSKA (reference sequence). CDR3 residues: CSARDSRGHEQYF. CDR3 coding DNA: TGCAGTGCTAGAGATAGTAGGGGTCACGAGCAGTACTTC.

V is TRBV7-9 and J is TRBJ2-5; either TRBD1 or TRBD2 may fit D (6 bases each). Trimming took 3 bases from V and 5 from J, leaving 10 bases between them. Germline CDR1 SEHNR, CDR2 FQNEAQ (reference sequence). The CDR3 runs to 13 residues. The CDR3 reads CASSLGGRETQYF. In DNA form, the CDR3 reads TGTGCCAGCAGCTTGGGGGGCCGGGAGACCCAGTACTTC.

The chain uses TRBV2 and TRBJ2-7; D not certain. Per the germline V gene, CDR1 is SNHLY and CDR2 is FYNNEI. CDR3 length: 15 residues. Trimming took 0 bases from V and 5 from J, leaving 14 bases between them. The CDR3 reads CASSEAVEWMNEQYV. The CDR3, as DNA: TGTGCCAGCAGTGAAGCCGTGGAATGGATGAACGAGCAGTACGTC.

This clonotype turned up a few times. The chain has TRBV5-6 and TRBJ2-7; the D gene could be TRBD1 or TRBD2 (6 bases each). V was shortened by 1 base and J by 7 bases, with 18 bases between the two germline ends. Germline V CDR1 and CDR2: SGHDT, YYEEEE. The CDR3 has 15 amino acids. This chain's CDR3 is CASSLFAGEVGEQYV. The CDR3 DNA reads TGTGCCAGCAGCTTGTTCGCAGGGGAGGTGGGGGAGCAGTACGTC.

The chain is built from TRBV7-9 and TRBJ2-5; TRBD1 is a possible D gene (6 bases). CDR1 and CDR2 from the germline V gene are SEHNR and FQNEAQ (reference sequence). The CDR3 runs to 16 residues. Trimming left V 4 bases short and J 0 bases short, with 15 bases between. CDR3 coding DNA: TGTGCCAGCAGCTCACCTACCGACAGGAACCAAGAGACCCAGTACTTC. It yields the protein CASSSPTDRNQETQYF.

The rearrangement uses TRBV6-1 and TRBJ2-3; possible D gene TRBD1, 5 bases. This CDR3 is 16 amino acids long. Trimming stripped 11 bases from V and 4 bases from J, with 25 bases between. Germline V gene lookup returns CDR1 MNHNS and CDR2 SASEGT. CDR3 in amino acids: CAAKGQDPYWADTQYF. CDR3 sequence (DNA): TGTGCCGCTAAGGGGCAGGACCCCTACTGGGCAGATACGCAGTATTTT.

The CDR3 sequence is CASTGTSGTYEQYV. CDR3 nucleotides: TGTGCCAGCACCGGGACTAGCGGGACCTACGAGCAGTACGTC. The genes are TRBV6-2 or TRBV6-3 and TRBJ2-7, with 13 bases lining up with TRBD2. The CDR3 totals 14 residues. Germline CDR1 and CDR2: MNHEY and SVGEGT. V trimming: 7 bases; J trimming: 2 bases; junction bases outside the gene matches: 2.

To note about this clonotype: One end of the junction is discordant with germline, which a read error may explain. The chain carries TRBV7-8 and TRBJ2-3; 9 bases fit TRBD2. CDR3 length: 16 residues. CDR1 SGHVS and CDR2 FQNEAQ come from the germline V gene. DNA of the CDR3: TGTGCCAGCAACTTACTAGCGGGCCTTAGCACAGATACGCAGTATTTT. It is translated as CASNLLAGLSTDTQYF.

CDR3 bases: TGTGCCAGCAGCTTGGGGCTGGGAGGGGACCAAGAGACCCAGTACTTC. The encoded protein is CASSLGLGGDQETQYF. The rearrangement joins TRBV5-4 to TRBJ2-5; 7 bases agree with TRBD2. The CDR3 consists of 16 residues. V lost 0 bases and J lost 0; bases outside the gene matches: 5. CDR1 is SGHNT, CDR2 YYREEE, per germline (reference sequence).

This clonotype was seen a handful of times. The chain employs TRBV12-3 or TRBV12-4 and TRBJ2-1, with D tentatively TRBD2 (7 bases). V was cut by 3 bases and J by 8 bases, with 14 bases left in between. CDR3 length: 14 residues. CDR3 loop: CASSFGRGGDEQFF. CDR3 bases: TGTGCCAGCAGTTTCGGAAGGGGGGGTGATGAGCAGTTCTTC.

Only a few counts were recorded for this clonotype. This rearrangement joins TRBV28 to TRBJ1-6; D perhaps matches TRBD1 (6 bases). The CDR3 is 17 amino acids. V dropped 7 bases and J dropped 9 bases, with 25 bases sitting between them. Germline V gene data show CDR1 as MDHEN and CDR2 as SYDVKM. The CDR3 loop reads CASTHRRGPKQGSPLHF. CDR3 sequence (DNA): TGTGCCAGCACCCATCGTAGGGGCCCAAAACAGGGTTCACCCCTCCACTTT.

This chain joins TRBV6-6 and TRBJ2-7, with D perhaps matching TRBD2 (6 bases). V lost 2 bases and J 6 bases, leaving 14 bases between the germline ends. The CDR3 totals 14 residues. The germline V gene encodes CDR1 MNHNY and CDR2 SVGAGI (reference sequence). CDR3 DNA: TGTGCCAGCAGTTACACCGGAGCGGGTTCCGAGCAGTACGTC. It yields the protein CASSYTGAGSEQYV.

CDR3 nucleotide sequence: TGTGCCAGCAGCCCGGGACAGTCCTCCTACAATGAGCAGTTCTTC. Its protein product is CASSPGQSSYNEQFF. The rearrangement joins TRBV2 to TRBJ2-1; TRBD1 agrees at 7 bases. V lost 6 bases, J lost 0 bases, and 5 bases stayed unmatched. This CDR3 is 15 amino acids long. Looked up from germline, CDR1 is SNHLY and CDR2 is FYNNEI. Full variable domain (remainder filled in from reference TRBV2 and TRBJ2-1): EPEVTQTPSHQVTQMGQEVILRCVPISNHLYFYWYRQILGQKVEFLVSFYNNEISEKSEIFDDQFSVERPDGSNFTLKIRSTKLEDSAMYFCASSPGQSSYNEQFFGPGTRLTVL.

This clonotype was detected a few times. The CDR3 bases are TGTGCCAGCAGCTTAACTTTCGGCGGGGGGCCGCGAGAGCAGTACTTC. Its protein product is CASSLTFGGGPREQYF. V is TRBV5-6 and J is TRBJ2-7; TRBD2 aligns across 8 bases. The CDR3 length is 16 residues. The V gene end was trimmed by 2 bases and the J gene end by 7 bases; junction bases not matched to a gene: 14. Germline assignment: CDR1 SGHDT and CDR2 YYEEEE.